This note documents a single T cell receptor beta chain sequence. This sample includes further DNA sequences coding for the same CDR3. This sample was included in a study of sequential checkpoint blockade in melanoma. Study as a whole: Patients were randomized 1:1 to nivolumab-then-ipilimumab or ipilimumab-then-nivolumab first-line. After both sequences, patients received maintenance nivolumab.

The repertoire was sequenced with immunoSEQ multiplex PCR; TCRdb's copy has only in-frame clones and lacks some. The sample records around 11,000 clones, more than 50% being singletons. Indicated treatment: randomized to nivolumab then ipilimumab (arm A) or the reverse (arm B). From thawed PBMCs, live CD3+CD8+ cells negative for CD19 and CD56 were sorted. The CDR3 has 12 residues. The V gene's germline CDR1 is SEHNR and CDR2 FQNEAQ (reference sequence). The trim removed 5 bases at V and 7 bases at J, leaving 4 bases unmatched. The source of this sequence is a human donor with melanoma. V gene TRBV7-9 combines with J gene TRBJ1-1; 7 bases agree with TRBD1. This sample comprised CD8+ T cells sorted from blood (inferred from file names), obtained from a patient given nivolumab and ipilimumab in sequence. The DNA for the CDR3 is TGTGCCAGCAGCGGCCGGGACAGTGAAGCTTTCTTT. Translating gives CASSGRDSEAFF.